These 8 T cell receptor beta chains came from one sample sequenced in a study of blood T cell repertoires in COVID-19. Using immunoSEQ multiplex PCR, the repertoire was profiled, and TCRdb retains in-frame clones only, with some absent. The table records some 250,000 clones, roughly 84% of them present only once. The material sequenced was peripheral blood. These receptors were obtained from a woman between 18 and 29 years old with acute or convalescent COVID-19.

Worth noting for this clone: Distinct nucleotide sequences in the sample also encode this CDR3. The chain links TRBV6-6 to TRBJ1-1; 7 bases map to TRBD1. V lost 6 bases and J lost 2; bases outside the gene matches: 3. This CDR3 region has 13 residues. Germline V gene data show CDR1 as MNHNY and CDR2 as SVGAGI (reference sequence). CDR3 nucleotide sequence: TGTGCCAGCAGCGACAGGGCAAACACTGAAGCTTTCTTT. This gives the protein CASSDRANTEAFF.

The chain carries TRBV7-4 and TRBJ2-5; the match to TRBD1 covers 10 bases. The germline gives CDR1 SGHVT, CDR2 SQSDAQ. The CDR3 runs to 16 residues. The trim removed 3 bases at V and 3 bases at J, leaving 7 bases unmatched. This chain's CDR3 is CASSFCSGTGEETQYF. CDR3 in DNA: TGTGCCAGCAGCTTTTGTTCGGGGACAGGGGAAGAGACCCAGTACTTC.

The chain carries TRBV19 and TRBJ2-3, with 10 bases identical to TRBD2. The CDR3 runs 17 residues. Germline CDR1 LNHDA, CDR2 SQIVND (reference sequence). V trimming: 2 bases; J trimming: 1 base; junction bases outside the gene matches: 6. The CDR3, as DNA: TGTGCCAGTAGTATAAGGGCTAGCGGGAGAGGCACAGATACGCAGTATTTT. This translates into CASSIRASGRGTDTQYF.

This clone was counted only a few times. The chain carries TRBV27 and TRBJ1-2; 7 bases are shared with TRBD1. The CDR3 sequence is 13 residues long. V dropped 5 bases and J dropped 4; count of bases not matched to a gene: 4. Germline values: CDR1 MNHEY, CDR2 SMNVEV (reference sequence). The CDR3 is CASSEQGFYGYTF. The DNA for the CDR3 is TGTGCCAGCAGTGAACAGGGGTTCTATGGCTACACCTTC.

The CDR3 loop reads CASSMGLAGEETQYF. The DNA for the CDR3 is TGCGCCAGCAGCATGGGACTAGCGGGAGAGGAGACCCAGTACTTC. This sequence joins TRBV5-1 and TRBJ2-5; TRBD2 matches 14 bases. CDR3 length: 15 residues. The J segment lost 5 bases and the V segment lost 4 bases, leaving 4 bases of the junction unmatched. Germline-derived CDR1 and CDR2 are SGHRS and YFSETQ.

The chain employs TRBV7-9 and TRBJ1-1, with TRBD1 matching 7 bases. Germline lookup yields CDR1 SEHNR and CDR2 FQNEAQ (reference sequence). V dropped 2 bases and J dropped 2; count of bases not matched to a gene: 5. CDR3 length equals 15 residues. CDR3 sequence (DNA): TGTGCCAGCAGCTTATTGGGACAGATAAACACTGAAGCTTTCTTT. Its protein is CASSLLGQINTEAFF.

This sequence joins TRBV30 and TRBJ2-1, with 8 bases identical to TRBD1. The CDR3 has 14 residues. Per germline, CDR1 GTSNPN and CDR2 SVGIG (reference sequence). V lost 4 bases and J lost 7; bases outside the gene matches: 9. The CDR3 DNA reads TGTGCCTGGACCCCAGGACAGGGAAGGAATGAGCAGTTCTTC. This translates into CAWTPGQGRNEQFF.

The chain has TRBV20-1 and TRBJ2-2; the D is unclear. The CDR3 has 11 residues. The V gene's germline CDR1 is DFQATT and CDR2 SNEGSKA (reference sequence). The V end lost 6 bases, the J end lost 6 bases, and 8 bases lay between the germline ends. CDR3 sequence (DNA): TGCAGTGCCAGACGGGCCGGGGAGCTGTTTTTT. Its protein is CSARRAGELFF.